The source of this T cell receptor (beta chain) is a study of control samples from healthy donors and cancer patients. Sequencing used immunoSEQ multiplex PCR; TCRdb keeps in-frame clones, though not all of them. The table includes 99,000 or so clones, about 80% detected once. The CDR3 has 15 residues. V lost 1 base and J lost 6, with 16 bases in between. CDR1 SGHAT and CDR2 FQNNGV come from the germline V gene. On this clone itself: Possible read error: a much larger clone is one base away.

Sample: blood. The sequence came from a woman between 45 and 65 years old in good health. V and J are TRBV11-2 and TRBJ2-7; D possibly matches TRBD1 or TRBD2 (5 bases each). CDR3 amino acids: CASSLAKPGTSEQYF. The CDR3 bases are TGTGCCAGCAGCTTAGCTAAACCGGGGACCTCCGAGCAGTACTTC.